The rows below give T cell receptor beta chains drawn from one sample of a study of blood T cell repertoires in COVID-19. Sequenced by immunoSEQ multiplex PCR; TCRdb stores in-frame clones only, minus some. The sample lists around 150,000 clones, roughly nine tenths occurring once. The sample comprised peripheral blood. These receptors were obtained from a man younger than 35 with acute or convalescent COVID-19. Each CDR3 is given with its conserved first and last residue. A D gene is named only where the DNA matches it firmly. Clone size, where shown, is once, few, many, or a class for clones that have expanded.

d_call: NA
clone_size: few
v_call: TRBV6-1
j_call: TRBJ1-5
cdr3_aa: CASSEGWGGSQPQHF
cdr3_nt: TGTGCCAGCAGTGAAGGCTGGGGGGGAAGTCAGCCCCAGCATTTT

d_call: TRBD1
clone_size: NA
v_call: TRBV29-1
j_call: TRBJ2-2
cdr3_aa: CSVGGSDRANTGELFF
cdr3_nt: TGCAGCGTTGGTGGTTCGGACAGGGCGAACACCGGGGAGCTGTTTTTT

d_call: TRBD2
clone_size: NA
v_call: TRBV3-1/TRBV3-2
j_call: TRBJ2-2
cdr3_aa: CASSPPSGGATGELFF
cdr3_nt: TGTGCCAGCAGCCCCCCCTCCGGGGGGGCTACCGGGGAGCTGTTTTTT

d_call: TRBD2
clone_size: NA
v_call: TRBV27
j_call: TRBJ2-2
cdr3_aa: CASSFRGAGELFF
cdr3_nt: TGTGCCAGCAGTTTTCGGGGGGCCGGGGAGCTGTTTTTT

d_call: NA
clone_size: NA
v_call: TRBV3-1/TRBV3-2
j_call: TRBJ1-2
cdr3_aa: CASSQGAGPYGYTF
cdr3_nt: TGTGCCAGCAGCCAAGGGGCAGGGCCCTATGGCTACACCTTC

d_call: TRBD1
clone_size: NA
v_call: TRBV4-2
j_call: TRBJ2-7
cdr3_aa: CASSQGRQGGSYEQYF
cdr3_nt: TGTGCCAGCAGCCAAGGCCGACAGGGGGGCTCCTACGAGCAGTACTTC

d_call: TRBD1
clone_size: NA
v_call: TRBV6-5
j_call: TRBJ1-2
cdr3_aa: CASSYGTANYGYTF
cdr3_nt: TGTGCCAGCAGTTACGGGACAGCTAACTATGGCTACACCTTC

d_call: NA
clone_size: once
v_call: TRBV6-4
j_call: TRBJ2-1
cdr3_aa: CASSDSGGGEVNEQFF
cdr3_nt: TGTGCCAGCAGTGACTCGGGAGGGGGGGAAGTTAATGAGCAGTTCTTC

d_call: TRBD1
clone_size: NA
v_call: TRBV6-2/TRBV6-3
j_call: TRBJ1-5
cdr3_aa: CASSLFRQGASSQPQHF
cdr3_nt: TGTGCCAGCAGTTTATTTAGGCAGGGGGCTTCAAGTCAGCCCCAGCATTTT

d_call: TRBD1
clone_size: NA
v_call: TRBV2
j_call: TRBJ1-2
cdr3_aa: CASRPGQANYGYTF
cdr3_nt: TGTGCCAGCAGGCCGGGACAGGCGAACTATGGCTACACCTTC

d_call: NA
clone_size: few
v_call: TRBV9
j_call: TRBJ2-3
cdr3_aa: CASSVTSSSTDTQYF
cdr3_nt: TGTGCCAGCAGCGTCACATCATCCTCCACAGATACGCAGTATTTT

d_call: NA
clone_size: NA
v_call: TRBV9
j_call: TRBJ2-5
cdr3_aa: CASSVEVSYHQETQYF
cdr3_nt: TGTGCCAGCAGCGTAGAAGTGTCCTATCATCAAGAGACCCAGTACTTC

d_call: TRBD1
clone_size: NA
v_call: TRBV18
j_call: TRBJ1-4
cdr3_aa: CASSPPGQKNEKLFF
cdr3_nt: TGTGCCAGCTCACCACCGGGACAGAAAAATGAAAAACTGTTTTTT

d_call: NA
clone_size: NA
v_call: TRBV6-1
j_call: TRBJ1-5
cdr3_aa: CASSEALAGYQPQHF
cdr3_nt: TGTGCCAGCAGTGAAGCGCTGGCCGGGTATCAGCCCCAGCATTTT

d_call: NA
clone_size: NA
v_call: TRBV5-1
j_call: TRBJ2-3
cdr3_aa: CASSSPAGKFQIRTDTQYF
cdr3_nt: TGCGCCAGCAGCTCTCCAGCGGGTAAATTTCAGATCCGAACAGATACGCAGTATTTT

d_call: TRBD1
clone_size: NA
v_call: TRBV20-1
j_call: TRBJ2-5
cdr3_aa: CSASSAQGAETQYF
cdr3_nt: TGCAGTGCTAGTTCCGCCCAGGGGGCCGAGACCCAGTACTTC

d_call: TRBD1
clone_size: NA
v_call: TRBV7-8
j_call: TRBJ2-1
cdr3_aa: CASSPRGQGAYNEQFF
cdr3_nt: TGTGCCAGCAGCCCCAGAGGACAGGGGGCCTACAATGAGCAGTTCTTC

d_call: TRBD1
clone_size: NA
v_call: TRBV6-5
j_call: TRBJ1-2
cdr3_aa: CASTRTRTGYGYTF
cdr3_nt: TGTGCCAGCACCCGAACAAGGACAGGCTATGGCTACACCTTC

d_call: NA
clone_size: NA
v_call: TRBV2
j_call: TRBJ1-1
cdr3_aa: CASSMDGGEAFF
cdr3_nt: TGTGCCAGCAGCATGGACGGCGGGGAAGCTTTCTTT

d_call: TRBD1
clone_size: NA
v_call: TRBV15
j_call: TRBJ1-1
cdr3_aa: CATSESGTVNTEAFF
cdr3_nt: TGTGCCACCAGCGAGTCCGGGACAGTGAACACTGAAGCTTTCTTT